This T cell receptor beta chain emerged from a study of cytomegalovirus exposure and HLA in healthy donors. Primers: 60 Vbeta forward and 13 Jbeta reverse. Method: immunoSEQ multiplex PCR; TCRdb's copy keeps in-frame clones and lacks some. Of under 150,000 clones in the sample, roughly 79% are singletons; the top ten hold roughly 6.7%. Per germline, CDR1 SGDLS and CDR2 YYNGEE. V dropped 0 bases and J dropped 6; count of bases not matched to a gene: 4. The CDR3 sequence is 15 residues long. With regard to this clone: Its matching antigen is unknown.

Study findings and constraints: Beyond CMV serostatus, there was no information to go on about immune exposure. A highly shared variant cluster was judged a likely technical artifact. Accurate HLA-A and HLA-B prediction from TCR beta sequences was reported for most subjects.

Specimen: PBMCs. The source is a woman aged 40 to 49 in good health and CMV-seropositive. The rearrangement uses TRBV9 and TRBJ1-5; 9 nucleotides line up with TRBD1. The CDR3 loop is CASSVEGQGIQPQHF. As DNA, the CDR3 is TGTGCCAGCAGCGTAGAGGGACAGGGCATTCAGCCCCAGCATTTT.